The 20 T cell receptor beta chains given below trace back to one sample, sequenced in a study of cytotoxic CD8 clonotypes in ibrutinib-treated CLL. TCRdb keeps only in-frame clones here, not all; method: immunoSEQ multiplex PCR. The sample has more than 85,000 clones, approximately 80% seen once. Specimen: PBMCs, collected after 12 months of ibrutinib treatment. The receptors here all came from a human donor with chronic lymphocytic leukemia.

The CDR3 region has the DNA TGTGCCATTCCTCAAGGGGGGAATAATTCACCCCTCCACTTT. Amino acids: CAIPQGGNNSPLHF. V is TRBV7-2 and J is TRBJ1-6; a possible D gene is TRBD1 (6 bases). This CDR3 spans 14 amino acids. Germline lookup yields CDR1 SGHTA and CDR2 FQGNSA. V shed 10 bases and J shed 5 bases, with 15 bases lying between them.

On this clone: One end of the junction does not line up with germline, which may come from a read error. The rearrangement uses TRBV7-3 and TRBJ1-2; D is perhaps TRBD1 (6 bases). Germline V lookup: CDR1 SGHTA, CDR2 FQGTGA. There are 15 residues in the CDR3. In nucleotides, the CDR3 is TGTGCCAGCAGCATAACAGGGTGGGGGCCCTATGGCTACACCTTC. Amino acids: CASSITGWGPYGYTF.

The rearrangement uses TRBV5-1 and TRBJ2-1; possible D gene TRBD1, 5 bases. Germline CDR1 is SGHRS and CDR2 is YFSETQ. The V end lost 0 bases, the J end lost 4 bases, and 11 bases lay between the germline ends. This CDR3 comprises 15 residues. The CDR3 reads CASSLVGQGYNEQFF. The CDR3 nucleotides are TGCGCCAGCAGCTTGGTCGGACAAGGGTACAATGAGCAGTTCTTC. The full variable domain, in which reference TRBV5-1 and TRBJ2-1 provide the parts outside the CDR3, is KAGVTQTPRYLIKTRGQQVTLSCSPISGHRSVSWYQQTPGQGLQFLFEYFSETQRNKGNFPGRFSGRQFSNSRSEMNVSTLELGDSALYLCASSLVGQGYNEQFFGPGTRLTVL.

The rearrangement uses TRBV7-9 and TRBJ2-2, with D perhaps assigned TRBD1 or TRBD2 (5 bases each). V was cut by 5 bases and J by 6 bases, with 13 bases left in between. The CDR3 length is 14 residues. In germline, CDR1 is SEHNR, CDR2 FQNEAQ (reference sequence). CDR3 sequence reads: CASSPRTGPGELFF. The CDR3 coding sequence is TGTGCCAGCAGCCCCCGGACGGGACCCGGGGAGCTGTTTTTT.

The rearrangement links TRBV6-4 to TRBJ2-1, with TRBD1 matching over 9 bases. The CDR3 loop spans 13 amino acids. The germline CDR1 and CDR2 sequences are MRHNA and SNTAGT. V gave up 1 base and J gave up 10 bases; unmatched junction bases: 2. The CDR3 nucleotides are TGTGCCAGCAGTGACTACGGACAGGGGGAGCAGTTCTTC. Its protein is CASSDYGQGEQFF.

CDR3 sequence reads: CASSPLANTGELFF. CDR3 nucleotide sequence: TGTGCCAGCTCACCCCTAGCGAACACCGGGGAGCTGTTTTTT. The chain couples TRBV18 to TRBJ2-2; D unresolved. With 3 bases removed from V and 0 bases from J, the gap between germline ends came to 5 bases. The germline V gene encodes CDR1 KGHSH and CDR2 LQKENI. CDR3 length: 14 amino acids.

The chain combines TRBV7-3 with TRBJ2-1, with 9 bases identical to TRBD1. Germline assignment: CDR1 SGHTA and CDR2 FQGTGA. V gave up 5 bases and J gave up 5 bases; unmatched junction bases: 10. The CDR3 is 16 amino acids. The CDR3 bases are TGTGCCAGCAGCGCACCAAGGGACAGGGAAGACAATGAGCAGTTCTTC. This codes for CASSAPRDREDNEQFF.

This clone was observed a handful of times. J is TRBJ2-5 and V is TRBV9; 9 nucleotides match TRBD1. This CDR3 contains 18 residues. V shed 2 bases, J shed 2 bases, and the junction held 13 bases outside the gene matches. CDR1 is SGDLS and CDR2 is YYNGEE in the germline V gene. The chain's CDR3 is CASSVAPTGGYKQETQYF. The CDR3 DNA reads TGTGCCAGCAGCGTGGCCCCGACAGGGGGTTACAAACAAGAGACCCAGTACTTC. The entire variable domain, with the rest obtained from reference TRBV9 and TRBJ2-5, is as follows: DSGVTQTPKHLITATGQRVTLRCSPRSGDLSVYWYQQSLDQGLQFLIQYYNGEERAKGNILERFSAQQFPDLHSELNLSSLELGDSALYFCASSVAPTGGYKQETQYFGPGTRLLVL.

The chain recombines TRBV4-1 with TRBJ2-3; 7 nucleotides line up with TRBD2. The CDR3 sequence is 14 residues long. The J segment lost 5 bases and the V segment lost 7 bases, leaving 9 bases of the junction unmatched. Germline V gene data show CDR1 as MGHRA and CDR2 as YSYEKL. The CDR3 sequence is CASTWAASGDTQYF. The CDR3 DNA follows: TGCGCCAGCACCTGGGCGGCTAGCGGAGATACGCAGTATTTT.

The chain joins TRBV28 to TRBJ1-1; D is uncertain. CDR1 and CDR2 (germline): MDHEN, SYDVKM. The ends were cut back, 1 base at V and 2 bases at J, with 8 bases in the middle. There are 14 residues in the CDR3. This CDR3 is CASSLLQENTEAFF. The CDR3 nucleotides read TGTGCCAGCAGTTTATTGCAGGAAAACACTGAAGCTTTCTTT. Drawing the rest from reference TRBV28 and TRBJ1-1, the complete variable domain is DVKVTQSSRYLVKRTGEKVFLECVQDMDHENMFWYRQDPGLGLRLIYFSYDVKMKEKGDIPEGYSVSREKKERFSLILESASTNQTSMYLCASSLLQENTEAFFGQGTRLTVV.

The V and J genes are TRBV25-1 and TRBJ2-5; 11 nucleotides align to TRBD1. Germline CDR1 reads MGHDK; CDR2 reads SYGVNS. The V gene end was trimmed by 4 bases and the J gene end by 5 bases; junction bases not matched to a gene: 9. The CDR3 has 16 residues. The DNA for the CDR3 is TGTGCCAGCAGTGGCACCGGGACAGGGGGACGTGAGACCCAGTACTTC. This gives the protein CASSGTGTGGRETQYF.

This chain links TRBV28 with TRBJ1-5, with 7 bases that match TRBD1. This CDR3 has 15 residues. The germline V gene has CDR1 MDHEN and CDR2 SYDVKM. Trimming cost V 6 bases and J 3 bases; bases outside gene matches: 8. The CDR3 coding sequence is TGTGCCAGCAGCCTTACAGGGACAGACAATCAGCCCCAGCATTTT. Protein product: CASSLTGTDNQPQHF.

This sequence joins TRBV19 and TRBJ1-1; perhaps TRBD1 as D (5 bases). Trimming pared 4 bases from V and 1 base from J, leaving 10 bases between. This CDR3 contains 14 residues. The germline V gene has CDR1 LNHDA and CDR2 SQIVND (reference sequence). This chain's CDR3 is CASSRGLRNTEAFF. The CDR3, as DNA: TGTGCCAGTAGTAGGGGCCTGCGGAACACTGAAGCTTTCTTT.

The rearrangement joins TRBV15 to TRBJ1-5; possible D gene TRBD1, 6 bases. The germline V and J ends were trimmed by 3 bases and 5 bases, with 20 bases remaining between them. Per germline, CDR1 LNHNV and CDR2 YYDKDF (reference sequence). The CDR3 has 17 residues. Written as DNA, the CDR3 is TGTGCCACCAGCAGGGGCATACAGGGAGGAGGCCATCAGCCCCAGCATTTT. It codes for CATSRGIQGGGHQPQHF.

V is TRBV4-1 and J is TRBJ2-7, with unresolved D. V lost 4 bases and J lost 2, with 21 bases in between. From germline, CDR1 is MGHRA and CDR2 YSYEKL. The CDR3 runs 17 residues. The CDR3 DNA reads TGCGCCAGCAGCCTCCTCCTCAGGCAGGTCTGGCCCTACGAGCAGTACTTC. It codes for CASSLLLRQVWPYEQYF.

The J gene is TRBJ1-2, the V gene TRBV11-2, with D unresolved. V lost 4 bases and J lost 8, with 11 bases in between. Germline assignment: CDR1 SGHAT and CDR2 FQNNGV. The CDR3 has 12 residues. CDR3 region: CASSSNHGGYTF. The CDR3 region has the DNA TGTGCCAGCAGCTCAAATCACGGCGGCTACACCTTC.

With respect to this clone: Other DNA sequences in this specimen translate into the identical CDR3. The J gene is TRBJ2-7, the V gene TRBV9, with D maybe TRBD1 (5 bases). CDR1 and CDR2 from the germline V gene are SGDLS and YYNGEE. V was trimmed by 3 bases and J by 4 bases, leaving 5 bases between them. The CDR3 is made up of 11 amino acids. CDR3 sequence reads: CASSEGYEQYF. The CDR3 DNA follows: TGTGCCAGCAGCGAGGGGTACGAGCAGTACTTC.

This clone was seen many times. V is TRBV9 and J is TRBJ1-2; no definite D call. Trimming left V 0 bases short and J 9 bases short, with 15 bases between. The CDR3 length is 14 residues. CDR1 and CDR2 from the germline V gene are SGDLS and YYNGEE. For the CDR3, the DNA is TGTGCCAGCAGCGTAGCTCAGGAGACACTTCGCTACACCTTC. Its translation: CASSVAQETLRYTF.

The chain links TRBV7-2 to TRBJ2-3; perhaps TRBD2 as D (7 bases). V lost 7 bases and J lost 5, with 19 bases in between. The germline V gene encodes CDR1 SGHTA and CDR2 FQGNSA. The CDR3 loop spans 15 amino acids. CDR3 in DNA: TGTGCCAGCAATACGAGAGGGGGGGCCCTAGATACGCAGTATTTT. The encoded protein is CASNTRGGALDTQYF.

This clone showed up just a few times. V is TRBV11-2 and J is TRBJ1-1, with D maybe TRBD1 (5 bases). The V gene lost 2 bases and the J gene lost 3 bases, with 13 bases spanning the gap. Germline V gene data show CDR1 as SGHAT and CDR2 as FQNNGV. The length of the CDR3 is 15 residues. The CDR3 is CASSLSARADTEAFF. The CDR3 DNA follows: TGTGCCAGCAGCTTATCGGCCAGGGCGGACACTGAAGCTTTCTTT.